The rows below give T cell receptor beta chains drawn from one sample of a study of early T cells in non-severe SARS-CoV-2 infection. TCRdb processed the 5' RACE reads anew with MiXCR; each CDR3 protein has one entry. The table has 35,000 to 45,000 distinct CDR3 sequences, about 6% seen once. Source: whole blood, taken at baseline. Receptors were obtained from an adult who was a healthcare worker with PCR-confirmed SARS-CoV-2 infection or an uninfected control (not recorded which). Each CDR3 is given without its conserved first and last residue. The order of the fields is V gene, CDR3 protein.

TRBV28,ASRENNQPQH
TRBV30,AWHRVNTEAF
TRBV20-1,SARRGNQPQH
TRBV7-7,ASSLGVNTGELF
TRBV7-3,ASSPSHYNEQF
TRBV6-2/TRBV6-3,ASSYVGDEQF
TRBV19,VSSEKRGNTIY
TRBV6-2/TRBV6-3,ASSYSINHEQY
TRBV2,ASSDNRDSYEQY
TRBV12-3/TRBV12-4,ASSYGTGPLYNEQF
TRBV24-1,ATSAQDRVEDTQY
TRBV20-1,SARDDGLYVY
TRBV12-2,ASRLAASGRGETQY
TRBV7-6,ASSLGEVRGRDEQF
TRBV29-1,SVRAGVSSYEQY
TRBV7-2,ASSPGGGGRIQY
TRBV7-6,ASSTGTGRESPLH
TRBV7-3,ASSLGPGYEQF
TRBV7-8,ASSFLQFDEQY
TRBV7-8,ASSAGALGEQY
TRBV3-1,ASSQEAEQF
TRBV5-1,ASSGGVTGDGDEQF
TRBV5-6,ASSSPGTSGKSDIQY
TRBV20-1,STKGEGGNTIY